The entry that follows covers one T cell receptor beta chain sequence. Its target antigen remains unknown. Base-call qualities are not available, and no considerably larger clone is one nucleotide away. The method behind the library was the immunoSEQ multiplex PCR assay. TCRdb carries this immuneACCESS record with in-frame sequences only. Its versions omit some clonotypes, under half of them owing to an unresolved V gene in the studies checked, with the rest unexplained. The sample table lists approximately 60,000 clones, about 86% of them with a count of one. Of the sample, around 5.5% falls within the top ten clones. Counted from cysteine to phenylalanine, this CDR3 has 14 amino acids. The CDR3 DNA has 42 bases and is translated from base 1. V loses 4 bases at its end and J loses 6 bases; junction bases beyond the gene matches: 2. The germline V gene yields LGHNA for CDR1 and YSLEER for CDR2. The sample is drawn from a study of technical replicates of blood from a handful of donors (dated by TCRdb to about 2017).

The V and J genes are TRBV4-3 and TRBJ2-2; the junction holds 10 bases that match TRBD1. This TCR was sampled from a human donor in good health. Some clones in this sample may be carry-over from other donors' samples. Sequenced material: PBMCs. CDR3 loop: CASSPDRGPGELFF. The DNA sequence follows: TGCGCCAGCAGCCCCGACAGGGGGCCCGGGGAGCTGTTTTTT.